Following are 6 T cell receptor beta chains from one sample sequenced in a study of blood T cell repertoires in COVID-19. The table came from immunoSEQ multiplex PCR; TCRdb's copy has only in-frame clones and leaves some out. The data hold 55,000 to 80,000 clones, with about 86% observed a single time. The sequenced sample consisted of peripheral blood. These TCRs come from a human donor in a cohort sampled during active COVID-19.

The chain has TRBV5-1 and TRBJ2-3, with 7 nucleotides matching TRBD2. The V segment lost 6 bases and the J segment 2 bases; nucleotides outside the gene matches: 6. There are 14 residues in the CDR3. The germline gives CDR1 SGHRS, CDR2 YFSETQ. CDR3 loop: CASNLADTTDTQYF. The CDR3 DNA follows: TGCGCCAGCAACCTAGCGGATACCACAGATACGCAGTATTTT.

The rearrangement uses TRBV27 and TRBJ1-6; 8 bases fit TRBD1. The CDR3 is 16 residues long. The V segment lost 5 bases and the J segment 11 bases; nucleotides outside the gene matches: 14. Germline V gives CDR1 MNHEY, CDR2 SMNVEV (reference sequence). Written as DNA, the CDR3 is TGTGCCAGCAGTCCGTCCCAGGGGGCCCATTTGACACCCCTCCACTTT. Amino acids: CASSPSQGAHLTPLHF.

This clone was seen a handful of times. The chain uses TRBV6-1 and TRBJ1-5; D is unclear. Germline V gene sequence: CDR1 MNHNS, CDR2 SASEGT. Trimming removed 1 base from V and 4 bases from J, with 8 bases in between. This CDR3 is 14 amino acids long. The CDR3: CASSEVTVNQPQHF. For the CDR3, the DNA is TGTGCCAGCAGTGAAGTCACAGTTAATCAGCCCCAGCATTTT.

J is TRBJ1-6 and V is TRBV6-5; D uncertain. This CDR3 spans 14 amino acids. Germline V lookup: CDR1 MNHEY, CDR2 SVGAGI. The V end was cut by 4 bases, the J end by 7 bases, with 11 bases between. The CDR3 loop reads CASSSRVSNSPLHF. CDR3 DNA sequence: TGTGCCAGCAGTTCCCGGGTGTCAAATTCACCCCTCCACTTT.

V gene TRBV19 combines with J gene TRBJ1-1; D gene ambiguous. Germline CDR1 LNHDA, CDR2 SQIVND (reference sequence). The CDR3 spans 14 residues. V dropped 6 bases and J dropped 3 bases, with 14 bases sitting between them. The CDR3 loop is CASREGGSDTEAFF. For the CDR3, the DNA is TGTGCCAGTAGGGAAGGAGGGAGTGACACTGAAGCTTTCTTT.

J is TRBJ1-1 and V is TRBV9, with D possibly being TRBD1 (6 bases). Germline CDR1 reads SGDLS; CDR2 reads YYNGEE. This CDR3 comprises 14 residues. Trimming took 7 bases from V and 6 from J, leaving 19 bases between them. The CDR3 region is CASSRGGGHAEAFF. The CDR3 nucleotides are TGTGCCAGCTCCCGGGGCGGGGGCCACGCTGAAGCTTTCTTT.